This TCR beta chain was documented in a study of Ad26.COV2.S vaccination and SARS-CoV-2 variants (dated by TCRdb to the early 2020s). Looking at the study overall: Vaccine-arm donors were drawn from COV1001, a multicentre, randomized, double-blind, placebo-controlled phase I-IIa trial of Ad26.COV2.S in healthy adults. Trial participants were randomized into five groups of five: low-dose or high-dose Ad26.COV2.S given once or twice, or placebo on both occasions. The TCR-sequenced set comprised roughly 30 samples: about 19 Ad26.COV2.S vaccine recipients, 5 placebo recipients and 8 SARS-CoV-2 convalescent individuals. The specificity and breadth of SARS-CoV-2-reactive T cell receptors after Ad26.COV2.S vaccination were assessed by TCRbeta repertoire sequencing. Throughout the experiments and outcome assessment, investigators stayed blinded to trial group allocation. Ad26.COV2.S was administered intramuscularly at 5 x 10^10 or 1 x 10^11 viral particles, either as a single shot or as two shots given 56 days apart. General conclusions and limits of the study: Non-spike TCR breadth was comparable between vaccine and placebo recipients, consistent with the vaccine containing only spike. After vaccination, substantial breadth of spike-specific CD8+ and CD4+ T cell responses was reported. The study was not powered to compare responses between vaccine doses or regimens. Spike-specific TCR breadth was higher in Ad26.COV2.S recipients than in placebo recipients (P = 0.0014). According to the authors, total T cell responses may have been underestimated by the TCR breadth and depth analyses.

In regard to this clone: Its target antigen remains unknown. Per-nucleotide qualities are absent, and no much larger clonotype sits a single base away.

CDR1 SGHTA and CDR2 FQGNSA were looked up in the germline V gene. The trim is 2 bases for V and 3 bases for J, with a gap of 14 bases between the germline ends. The CDR3 starts with the cysteine, ends with the phenylalanine, and has 15 residues. Just the 45-base CDR3 DNA is kept, in frame starting at base 1. In the paper's terms, the treatment or condition label means: some 20 received Ad26.COV2.S at low or high dose, single or two shots; about 5 received placebo; per-sample allocation not given. Repertoires of vaccine and placebo recipients were sequenced from samples collected on day 63 after the first injection. Between 29 July and 7 August 2020, Cohort 1b enrolled 20 to 30 adults aged 18-55 years at one site in Boston, USA. As a vaccine, Ad26.COV2.S was a replication-incompetent adenovirus type 26 vector that expressed a prefusion-stabilized SARS-CoV-2 spike protein derived from the original Wuhan strain.

The immunoSEQ Assay was used to sequence TCRbeta CDR3 regions. After extraction, genomic DNA underwent amplification by bias-controlled multiplex PCR, followed by high-throughput sequencing. As for the authors' bioinformatics: To quantify the absolute abundance of every unique TCRbeta CDR3 region, sequences were collapsed and filtered. T cell fraction was estimated by normalization of TCRbeta template counts to usable DNA, with usable DNA being measured through amplification of reference genes present in all nucleated cells. Repertoire TCRs were annotated as SARS-CoV-2-specific by exact matching of V gene, CDR3 amino acid sequence and J gene to a known reactive TCR set. The reference SARS-CoV-2 TCR set came from MIRA and was filtered for enrichment in COVID-19-positive ImmuneCODE repertoires, removing public or cross-reactive TCRs. Using the MIRA antigens, annotated TCRs were further analysed by specific ORF or by position within an ORF. Depth was the summed frequency of annotated unique rearrangements, while breadth was defined as annotated unique rearrangements over total unique productive rearrangements. TCR breadth was compared between groups using two-sided Wilcoxon rank-sum tests. As stored in TCRdb, this immuneACCESS dataset retains in-frame rearrangements with V and J assigned. A fraction of the clones does not appear; measured against another copy, unresolved V genes explain less than half of the discrepancy, and the remainder lacks a known reason. V and J calls plus clone size are reproduced from that table; the DNA served to infer D and trimming. Recorded for this sample are a few hundred thousand clones; approximately 89% of them occurred a single time. The top ten clonotypes cover under 2% of the sample.

This TCR came from a person between 18 and 65 years old who received the Ad26.COV2.S COVID-19 vaccine or a placebo. The rearrangement joined TRBV7-2 to TRBJ2-7, and TRBD2 may be the D gene, going by 5 matching bases. This material consisted of peripheral blood, taken in a trial of Ad26.COV2.S vaccine versus placebo. The DNA is TGTGCCAGCAGCTTATGGTCTAGCCAACTCTACGAGCAGTACTTC. This codes for CASSLWSSQLYEQYF. With all but the CDR3 taken from the reference TRBV7-2 and TRBJ2-7 genes, the full variable domain is: GAGVSQSPSNKVTEKGKDVELRCDPISGHTALYWYRQSLGQGLEFLIYFQGNSAPDKSGLPSDRFSAERTGGSVSTLTIQRTQQEDSAVYLCASSLWSSQLYEQYFGPGTRLTVT.